This TCR beta chain was profiled in a study of T cell changes during pregnancy in multiple sclerosis (dated by TCRdb to between 2017 and 2020). Study-level background: The study examined how the T cell repertoire changed over the course of pregnancy in women with multiple sclerosis.

The CDR3 covers 15 residues, taking in both the cysteine and the phenylalanine. Only the CDR3 DNA stays, 45 bases, in frame from base 1. CDR1 and CDR2 are read off the germline V gene as MGHDK and SYGVNS. Deletion took 4 bases off V and 3 bases off J, with a span of 14 bases between the germline ends. The library was generated by the immunoSEQ multiplex PCR assay. Sourced from immuneACCESS, this table was stored by TCRdb with only in-frame sequences that have V and J called. A share of the clones is absent; for the studies checked, an unresolved V gene accounts for under half, and the remainder has no known explanation. The sample data list about 76,000 clones, and roughly 94% of these were observed just once. Approximately 0.63% of the sample comes from the top ten. A word on this clone: Its antigen target is currently unknown. Base qualities are not recorded, but no much larger clone differs from it by a single base.

The receptor was derived from a female donor with multiple sclerosis, enrolled in a pregnancy study. The V and J genes are TRBV25-1 and TRBJ2-3; the D gene is possibly TRBD1, with 6 bases matching. The sample consisted of peripheral blood, taken in the third trimester of pregnancy. Read as DNA, the sequence is TGTGCCAGCAGTGGGACAGCCGATAGGACAGATACGCAGTATTTT. Translated, it gives CASSGTADRTDTQYF.